These T cell receptor beta chains were read from a single sample in a study of regulatory T cells in long-lasting Graves disease. Each CDR3 protein is one row after TCRdb ran MiXCR on the multiplex PCR reads. The profile shows 580,000 or so distinct CDR3 sequences, about 16% of them singletons. A further study also used this sample, focusing on T cells in Graves' hyperthyroidism and ophthalmopathy.

The sample was peripheral blood mononuclear cells (PBMCs), taken at new diagnosis, from a patient treated with antithyroid drugs. The receptor set was obtained from a man aged 18 to 35 with Graves disease. CDR3s include the opening cysteine and the closing phenylalanine or tryptophan. Each record gives: clone size, J gene, V gene, D gene, CDR3 DNA, CDR3 protein. The D gene is left open where the match is weak. Expanded clones get a size class; other rows say once, few or many, or leave the size out.

clone size: NA
J gene: TRBJ1-1
V gene: TRBV4-2
D gene: NA
CDR3 DNA: TGTGCCAGCAGCCAAGTCGCAGTGAACACTGAAGCTTTCTTT
CDR3 protein: CASSQVAVNTEAFF

clone size: many
J gene: TRBJ2-7
V gene: TRBV7-8
D gene: TRBD2
CDR3 DNA: TGTGCCAGCAGCTTAGGGCGACTAGCGGGAGGGCCCGTCCTCTACGAGCAGTACTTC
CDR3 protein: CASSLGRLAGGPVLYEQYF

clone size: many
J gene: TRBJ2-7
V gene: TRBV2
D gene: TRBD1
CDR3 DNA: TGTGCCAGAGAGGGACAGAAGACTAACGAGCAGTACTTC
CDR3 protein: CAREGQKTNEQYF

clone size: NA
J gene: TRBJ2-2
V gene: TRBV7-9
D gene: TRBD1
CDR3 DNA: TGTGCCAGCAGCACCGGGACAGGGGACACCGGGGAGCTGTTTTTT
CDR3 protein: CASSTGTGDTGELFF

clone size: many
J gene: TRBJ2-4
V gene: TRBV20-1
D gene: NA
CDR3 DNA: TGCAGTGCTAGAGATCCCTTAGGAGCCAAAAACATTCAGTACTTC
CDR3 protein: CSARDPLGAKNIQYF

clone size: NA
J gene: TRBJ2-2
V gene: TRBV7-2
D gene: NA
CDR3 DNA: NA
CDR3 protein: CASSFGAGTLYGELFF

clone size: many
J gene: TRBJ2-5
V gene: TRBV12-3/TRBV12-4
D gene: NA
CDR3 DNA: TGTGCCAGCAGTTCCCCGAAGCAAGAGACCCAGTACTTC
CDR3 protein: CASSSPKQETQYF

clone size: many
J gene: TRBJ2-7
V gene: TRBV7-2
D gene: TRBD2
CDR3 DNA: TGTGCCAGCAGCTTGGTTAGCGGGGCTGACCTCAGCTCCTACGAGCAGTACTTC
CDR3 protein: CASSLVSGADLSSYEQYF

clone size: NA
J gene: TRBJ2-3
V gene: TRBV7-2
D gene: TRBD1
CDR3 DNA: TGTGCCAGCAGCTATGGACAGGGCGGCACAGATACGCAGTATTTT
CDR3 protein: CASSYGQGGTDTQYF

clone size: many
J gene: TRBJ2-5
V gene: TRBV5-8
D gene: TRBD2
CDR3 DNA: TGTGCCAGCAGCCCTTGGCCAGCGGGGCGCCAAGAGACCCAGTACTTC
CDR3 protein: CASSPWPAGRQETQYF

clone size: NA
J gene: TRBJ2-7
V gene: TRBV10-3
D gene: NA
CDR3 DNA: TGTGCCACCAGCAGCGGGGACACCTACGAGCAGTACTTC
CDR3 protein: CATSSGDTYEQYF

clone size: few
J gene: TRBJ2-1
V gene: TRBV9
D gene: TRBD2
CDR3 DNA: TGTGCCAGCAGCGTATTGGGGACTAGCTCCTACAATGAGCAGTTCTTC
CDR3 protein: CASSVLGTSSYNEQFF

clone size: few
J gene: TRBJ1-2
V gene: TRBV20-1
D gene: TRBD1
CDR3 DNA: TGCAGTGCTAGAGATACTTCAGGGGGCGAGGGCTACACCTTC
CDR3 protein: CSARDTSGGEGYTF

clone size: NA
J gene: TRBJ2-7
V gene: TRBV5-4
D gene: TRBD2
CDR3 DNA: TGTGCCAGCAGCTCAGCGGGAGGTTCTTCCTACGAGCAGTACTTC
CDR3 protein: CASSSAGGSSYEQYF

clone size: many
J gene: TRBJ2-1
V gene: TRBV2
D gene: NA
CDR3 DNA: TGTGCCAGCAGTGGGGGGGCGAGTGTACGATCGGGGACTTCCAATGAGCAGTTCTTC
CDR3 protein: CASSGGASVRSGTSNEQFF

clone size: many
J gene: TRBJ2-1
V gene: TRBV2
D gene: NA
CDR3 DNA: TGTGCCAGCAGTGAGACTAGTCTTGAGCAGTTCTTC
CDR3 protein: CASSETSLEQFF

clone size: many
J gene: TRBJ2-1
V gene: TRBV20-1
D gene: TRBD2
CDR3 DNA: TGCAGTGCTTTGGGGACTAGCGTCTACAATGAGCAGTTCTTC
CDR3 protein: CSALGTSVYNEQFF

clone size: NA
J gene: TRBJ2-1
V gene: TRBV5-1
D gene: NA
CDR3 DNA: TGCGCCAGCAGCACCCAGGGTCCTCCCAATGAGCAGTTCTTC
CDR3 protein: CASSTQGPPNEQFF

clone size: few
J gene: TRBJ1-4
V gene: TRBV9
D gene: NA
CDR3 DNA: TGTGCCAGCAGCGCCCGGGACGGTGCGGAAAAACTGTTTTTT
CDR3 protein: CASSARDGAEKLFF

clone size: many
J gene: TRBJ2-6
V gene: TRBV27
D gene: TRBD1
CDR3 DNA: TGTGCCAGCAGGAGGGACAGGGGGCGTACTGGGGCCAACGTCCTGACTTTC
CDR3 protein: CASRRDRGRTGANVLTF

clone size: NA
J gene: TRBJ1-2
V gene: TRBV6-1
D gene: NA
CDR3 DNA: TGTGCCCCCCAACGGAGGATTAACTATGGCTACACCTTC
CDR3 protein: CAPQRRINYGYTF

clone size: few
J gene: TRBJ2-1
V gene: TRBV27
D gene: TRBD2
CDR3 DNA: TGTGCCAGCTCTGCGGGAGTAGGTTACAATGAGCAGTTCTTC
CDR3 protein: CASSAGVGYNEQFF

clone size: NA
J gene: TRBJ2-7
V gene: TRBV13
D gene: TRBD2
CDR3 DNA: TGTGCCAGCAGCCAAGCGGGACTAAAATCCTACGAGCAGTACTTC
CDR3 protein: CASSQAGLKSYEQYF

clone size: many
J gene: TRBJ2-7
V gene: TRBV20-1
D gene: TRBD2
CDR3 DNA: TGCAGCCAATTAGCGGGAGGGCCCTACGAGCAGTACTTC
CDR3 protein: CSQLAGGPYEQYF

clone size: NA
J gene: TRBJ1-5
V gene: TRBV4-1
D gene: NA
CDR3 DNA: TGCGCCAGCAGCCAAGAACTGACAGCCTACAATCAGCCCCAGCATTTT
CDR3 protein: CASSQELTAYNQPQHF